Below are 18 T cell receptor beta chains sequenced from a single sample in a study of CD8+CD57+ T cells in acquired aplastic anemia. Profiles of TCR beta VDJ and CDR3 were generated from a genomic DNA template. TCRdb re-derived calls from the reads in MiXCR, one entry per CDR3 protein. Among some 140,000 distinct CDR3 sequences listed, roughly half were seen once. Patients selected for sequencing had displayed CD8+CD57+ cell expansion by flow cytometry. Sequenced input: sorted CD4+, CD8+, or CD8+CD57+ T cells (not recorded which) from PBMCs. These TCRs come from a human donor with aplastic anemia.

This clonotype was recorded many times. The chain has TRBV4-1 and TRBJ1-4, with unresolved D. This CDR3 is built from 13 residues. CDR1 and CDR2 from the germline V gene are MGHRA and YSYEKL. The V gene lost 0 bases and the J gene lost 7 bases, with 6 bases spanning the gap. The CDR3 is CASSQERREKLFF. CDR3 nucleotides: TGCGCCAGCAGCCAAGAAAGGCGTGAAAAACTGTTTTTT.

This clonotype was seen ten or more times. The J gene is TRBJ2-1, the V gene TRBV29-1, with TRBD1 matching over 9 bases. From germline, CDR1 is SQVTM and CDR2 ANQGSEA. The CDR3 runs to 15 residues. J lost 6 bases, V lost 0 bases, and 6 bases had no gene match. The CDR3 coding sequence is TGCAGCGTTGAAGACAACAGGGGGCTTATCAATGAGCAGTTCTTC. It codes for CSVEDNRGLINEQFF.

This clonotype has just one count. The rearrangement links TRBV2 to TRBJ1-1; D call uncertain. V lost 7 bases to trimming and J lost 4 bases, with 16 bases between them. This CDR3 spans 14 amino acids. In germline, CDR1 is SNHLY, CDR2 FYNNEI. CDR3 DNA sequence: TGTGCCAGCACCCCTGTAGGGTGGGTCACTGAAGCTTTCTTT. Its protein product is CASTPVGWVTEAFF.

This clonotype has a handful of counts. This chain uses TRBV15 with TRBJ2-5; 7 bases align to TRBD2. After removal of 0 bases from V and 3 bases from J, the junction contained 7 bases not matched to a gene. The length of the CDR3 is 16 residues. CDR1 is LNHNV and CDR2 is YYDKDF in the germline V gene (reference sequence). For the CDR3, the DNA is TGTGCCACCAGCAGAGATACGCGGGGACTAAAAGAGACCCAGTACTTC. This sequence encodes CATSRDTRGLKETQYF.

This clonotype was observed a single time. The chain combines TRBV2 with TRBJ2-7; the D is unclear. Between the trimmed V and J ends, which lost 6 bases and 2 bases, there was a span of 11 bases. The CDR3 is made up of 13 amino acids. Per germline, CDR1 SNHLY and CDR2 FYNNEI. CDR3 amino acids: CASSPQHPYEQYF. DNA for the CDR3: TGTGCCAGCAGCCCACAGCATCCCTACGAGCAGTACTTC.

This clonotype was counted at least ten times. The V call is TRBV9, the J call TRBJ2-2; D gene unclear. CDR1 SGDLS and CDR2 YYNGEE come from the germline V gene. With 0 bases removed from V and 2 bases from J, the gap between germline ends came to 5 bases. This CDR3 contains 14 residues. CDR3 protein: CASSVGINTGELFF. In nucleotides, the CDR3 is TGTGCCAGCAGCGTAGGGATTAACACCGGGGAGCTGTTTTTT.

The chain combines TRBV9 with TRBJ1-1, with 10 bases lining up with TRBD1. The ends lost 0 bases at V and 7 bases at J; junction bases unmatched: 3. CDR1 and CDR2 from the germline V gene are SGDLS and YYNGEE. CDR3 size: 14 residues. The CDR3 coding sequence is TGTGCCAGCAGCGTAGGGGACAGGGGAATTGAAGCTTTCTTT. Translating it yields CASSVGDRGIEAFF.

This clonotype was detected many times. The rearrangement joins TRBV7-2 to TRBJ2-7; D is perhaps TRBD1 or TRBD2 (5 bases each). Germline V gives CDR1 SGHTA, CDR2 FQGNSA. This CDR3 contains 13 residues. Between the trimmed V and J ends, which lost 2 bases and 4 bases, there was a span of 9 bases. CDR3 sequence (DNA): TGTGCCAGCAGCTTAAGGGACGGATACGAGCAGTACTTC. As protein: CASSLRDGYEQYF.

Points on this clonotype: Without the conserved terminal phenylalanine or tryptophan, this CDR3 likely stems from a read error. This chain connects TRBV10-3 to TRBJ2-5; D is undetermined. Germline V CDR1 and CDR2: ENHRY, SYGVKD. Trimming removed 0 bases at V and 1 base at J, with 9 bases between. The CDR3 loop spans 15 amino acids. CDR3 nucleotide sequence: TGTGCCATCAGTGAGTCGAGTCAGGCCCAAGAGACCCAGTACCTC. This encodes CAISESSQAQETQYL.

The rearrangement links TRBV27 to TRBJ2-3; D possibly corresponds to TRBD2 (6 bases). V was pared by 6 bases and J by 6 bases, with 13 bases between. This CDR3 region has 13 residues. Germline assignment: CDR1 MNHEY and CDR2 SMNVEV (reference sequence). CDR3 amino acids: CASSGTPNDTQYF. Here the CDR3 DNA reads TGTGCCAGCAGCGGGACTCCTAATGATACGCAGTATTTT.

In its sample, this clonotype was seen many times. The chain employs TRBV19 and TRBJ2-5; 8 nucleotides line up with TRBD1. This CDR3 has 13 residues. V gave up 8 bases and J gave up 5 bases; unmatched junction bases: 7. Germline V gives CDR1 LNHDA, CDR2 SQIVND (reference sequence). CDR3 coding DNA: TGTGCCAGTGCCGGACAGGGTTTGGAGACCCAGTACTTC. This codes for CASAGQGLETQYF. Full variable domain (outside the CDR3, taken from reference TRBV19 and TRBJ2-5): DGGITQSPKYLFRKEGQNVTLSCEQNLNHDAMYWYRQDPGQGLRLIYYSQIVNDFQKGDIAEGYSVSREKKESFPLTVTSAQKNPTAFYLCASAGQGLETQYFGPGTRLLVL.

The table lists this clonotype with a count of one. The gene calls are TRBV24-1 and TRBJ1-3, with 7 bases aligning to TRBD1. Germline trimming cut 5 bases from V and 0 bases from J; bases unmatched to any gene: 3. In germline, CDR1 is KGHDR, CDR2 SFDVKD. This CDR3 spans 15 amino acids. CDR3 region: CATSATGSSGNTIYF. The CDR3 region has the DNA TGTGCCACCAGTGCGACAGGGAGCTCTGGAAACACCATATATTTT.

This clonotype was found many times. This sequence joins TRBV19 and TRBJ2-7; possible D gene TRBD2, 6 bases. Trimming removed 9 bases at V and 3 bases at J, with 9 bases between. This CDR3 contains 11 residues. Germline CDR1 and CDR2: LNHDA and SQIVND (reference sequence). CDR3 nucleotides: TGTGCCAGCAGCGGGTTCTACGAGCAGTACTTC. This sequence encodes CASSGFYEQYF.

The chain combines TRBV6-5 with TRBJ2-5; D is possibly TRBD1 or TRBD2 (5 bases each). V lost 2 bases and J lost 4, with 17 bases in between. The CDR3 loop spans 16 amino acids. Germline CDR1 MNHEY, CDR2 SVGAGI. CDR3 in DNA: TGTGCCAGCAGTTACACGAGAAACCGGGGCCGAGAGACCCAGTACTTC. Its protein product is CASSYTRNRGRETQYF.

This clonotype was found once. This sequence joins TRBV29-1 and TRBJ2-7; 7 nucleotides align to TRBD1. Germline V gene data show CDR1 as SQVTM and CDR2 as ANQGSEA. After removal of 7 bases from V and 4 bases from J, the junction contained 10 bases not matched to a gene. This CDR3 comprises 13 residues. This CDR3 is CSAKPGQKYEQYF. CDR3 coding DNA: TGCAGCGCGAAACCGGGACAGAAGTACGAGCAGTACTTC.

The table lists this clonotype with a count of one. V gene TRBV7-8 combines with J gene TRBJ1-6; D is unclear. Germline CDR1 reads SGHVS; CDR2 reads FQNEAQ. The V and J ends lost 3 bases and 15 bases respectively, with 15 bases between them. The CDR3 length is 13 residues. CDR3 protein: CASSFSGPSSLHF. CDR3 bases: TGTGCCAGCAGCTTTTCTGGCCCTTCAAGCCTCCACTTT.

This clonotype came up a few times. V is TRBV2 and J is TRBJ2-1; D unclear. The CDR3 loop spans 14 amino acids. Germline V gene lookup returns CDR1 SNHLY and CDR2 FYNNEI. Trimming shortened V by 2 bases and J by 6 bases, and 11 bases separated the two germline ends. CDR3 amino acids: CASSELRSGNEQFF. In DNA form, the CDR3 reads TGTGCCAGCAGTGAATTAAGGTCCGGCAATGAGCAGTTCTTC.

This clonotype was seen ten or more times. The chain recombines TRBV7-9 with TRBJ1-5; 9 bases fit TRBD1. CDR1 SEHNR and CDR2 FQNEAQ come from the germline V gene (reference sequence). The V and J ends lost 0 bases and 8 bases, in that order; junction bases with no gene match: 11. This CDR3 is 17 amino acids long. The CDR3 sequence is CASSLATGTGNHEPQHF. CDR3 coding DNA: TGTGCCAGCAGCTTAGCAACCGGGACAGGGAATCATGAGCCCCAGCATTTT.